A selection of T cell receptor beta chains follows, all from one sample in a study of T cell changes during pregnancy in multiple sclerosis. Assay: immunoSEQ multiplex PCR; the TCRdb copy retains only in-frame clones and omits some. Of about 40,000 clones listed, 75% to 95% were seen once; the top ten hold about 0.42%. Here the sequenced sample was CD4+ T cells from peripheral blood mononuclear cells, taken in the third trimester of pregnancy. These receptors originate from a female donor with multiple sclerosis, enrolled in a pregnancy study. Both conserved end residues are part of each CDR3. D genes are given only for firm matches. Some rows mark clone size as missing; the rest say once, few, many or name a class of expanded clone.

j_gene	d_gene	abundance	v_gene	CDR3aa	CDR3nt
TRBJ2-6	-	-	TRBV5-1	CASSRTIRSGANVLTF	TGCGCCAGCTCGAGAACGATACGATCTGGGGCCAACGTCCTGACTTTC
TRBJ1-2	-	-	TRBV6-1	CASSESQDTGYTF	TGTGCCAGCAGTGAATCACAGGATACTGGCTACACCTTC
TRBJ2-1	TRBD2	-	TRBV7-2	CASSFRRLAVYNEQFF	TGTGCCAGCAGCTTCCGCCGACTAGCGGTCTACAATGAGCAGTTCTTC
TRBJ1-5	-	-	TRBV6-1	CASSEAGGYNQPQHF	TGTGCCAGCAGTGAAGCTGGGGGGTACAATCAGCCCCAGCATTTT
TRBJ1-1	-	-	TRBV14	CASSQDNRARDEAFF	TGTGCCAGCAGCCAAGATAACAGGGCGAGGGATGAAGCTTTCTTT
TRBJ1-2	-	once	TRBV16	CASSPGTVYGYTF	TGTGCCAGCAGCCCGGGAACTGTCTATGGCTACACCTTC
TRBJ1-2	TRBD1	-	TRBV6-5	CASSPSGGGDGYTF	TGTGCCAGCAGTCCTTCAGGGGGCGGGGATGGCTACACCTTC
TRBJ2-2	-	-	TRBV27	CASSLYGGELFF	TGTGCCAGCAGTTTATACGGCGGGGAGCTGTTTTTT
TRBJ2-6	TRBD1	-	TRBV5-1	CASSLGQTGTGANVLTF	TGCGCCAGCAGCTTGGGACAGACAGGGACTGGGGCCAACGTCCTGACTTTC
TRBJ2-2	TRBD1	few	TRBV25-1	CAISGQGFPGELFF	TGTGCCATCTCGGGACAGGGGTTCCCCGGGGAGCTGTTTTTT
TRBJ2-2	-	-	TRBV10-2	CASRIGSANTGELFF	TGCGCCAGCAGAATCGGTTCTGCGAACACCGGGGAGCTGTTTTTT
TRBJ2-3	TRBD2	-	TRBV28	CASSSGTSGTTDTQYF	TGTGCCAGCAGTTCTGGGACTAGCGGCACCACAGATACGCAGTATTTT
TRBJ2-5	-	-	TRBV7-3	CASSLTLAEETQYF	TGTGCCAGCAGCTTAACGTTAGCAGAAGAGACCCAGTACTTC
TRBJ1-4	-	-	TRBV28	CASSLPGGTNEKLFF	TGTGCCAGCAGTTTACCGGGGGGAACTAATGAAAAACTGTTTTTT
TRBJ1-2	TRBD1	-	TRBV6-5	CASRGQPGGYGYTF	TGTGCCAGCAGGGGACAGCCGGGCGGCTATGGCTACACCTTC
TRBJ2-5	TRBD2	-	TRBV27	CASSLVGLAVQETQYF	TGTGCCAGCAGTTTAGTGGGACTAGCGGTACAAGAGACCCAGTACTTC
TRBJ1-5	TRBD1	-	TRBV28	CASSGGQGRNQPQHF	TGTGCCAGCAGCGGGGGACAGGGTCGCAATCAGCCCCAGCATTTT
TRBJ2-7	TRBD1	once	TRBV5-1	CASSLTTGGDYEQYF	TGCGCCAGCAGCTTGACGACAGGGGGAGACTACGAGCAGTACTTC
TRBJ1-1	-	-	TRBV7-9	CASRAGGALRNTEAFF	TGTGCCAGCAGGGCGGGGGGGGCGTTAAGGAACACTGAAGCTTTCTTT
TRBJ1-2	-	-	TRBV6-1	CASSEGSSYGYTF	TGTGCCAGCAGTGAGGGCAGCTCCTATGGCTACACCTTC
TRBJ2-5	TRBD2	once	TRBV7-9	CASSSQGTREETQYF	TGTGCCAGCAGCTCCCAAGGGACTAGGGAGGAGACCCAGTACTTC
TRBJ1-1	-	once	TRBV7-3	CASSLSPTGLNTEAFF	TGTGCCAGCAGCTTATCCCCGACAGGTCTGAACACTGAAGCTTTCTTT
TRBJ1-1	TRBD1	once	TRBV19	CASSGTGQNTEAFF	TGTGCCAGTAGTGGGACAGGGCAGAACACTGAAGCTTTCTTT
TRBJ2-1	-	-	TRBV20-1	CSASPGAEQFF	TGCAGTGCTAGTCCAGGGGCTGAGCAGTTCTTC
TRBJ1-2	TRBD1	-	TRBV7-2	CASSPSTGGYTF	TGTGCCAGCAGCCCATCGACAGGGGGCTACACCTTC
TRBJ2-4	-	-	TRBV18	CASSPGQPIQYF	TGTGCCAGCTCACCCGGACAGCCCATTCAGTACTTC
TRBJ1-2	-	-	TRBV27	CASSFSGYGYTF	TGTGCCAGCAGTTTCTCCGGGTATGGCTACACCTTC
TRBJ2-5	-	-	TRBV9	CASSLMDSTQYF	TGTGCCAGCAGCCTCATGGACTCCACGCAGTACTTC
TRBJ2-7	-	-	TRBV7-9	CASSLGGEEYEQYF	TGTGCCAGCAGCTTAGGGGGGGAAGAATACGAGCAGTACTTC
TRBJ2-1	TRBD2	-	TRBV9	CASSVGGTINEQFF	TGTGCCAGCAGCGTAGGTGGGACTATCAATGAGCAGTTCTTC
TRBJ1-5	-	-	TRBV19	CASSFAGSQGIQPQHF	TGTGCCAGTAGCTTCGCGGGGAGCCAGGGCATTCAGCCCCAGCATTTT
TRBJ2-5	TRBD1	-	TRBV5-1	CASRQDRGGKTQYF	TGCGCCAGCAGACAAGACAGGGGTGGAAAGACCCAGTACTTC
TRBJ2-7	-	-	TRBV5-1	CAGTRVAGVSEQYF	TGCGCCGGCACGCGTGTAGCCGGGGTCTCCGAGCAGTACTTC
TRBJ1-2	TRBD1	-	TRBV19	CASSIDQGTGIGYTF	TGTGCCAGTAGTATAGATCAGGGGACAGGGATCGGCTACACCTTC
TRBJ1-5	TRBD1	-	TRBV4-2	CASSQGDRGYSNQPQHF	TGTGCCAGCAGCCAGGGTGACAGGGGGTATAGCAATCAGCCCCAGCATTTT
TRBJ2-7	TRBD2	few	TRBV19	CASKGDGRYKYF	TGTGCCAGTAAAGGAGACGGGAGGTATAAGTACTTC
TRBJ2-5	TRBD1	-	TRBV5-6	CASSLGWTGGQETQYF	TGTGCCAGCAGCTTGGGTTGGACAGGGGGCCAAGAGACCCAGTACTTC
TRBJ1-1	TRBD1	-	TRBV13	CASSYFRAGQGNTEAFF	TGTGCCAGCAGCTATTTCCGTGCTGGACAGGGGAACACTGAAGCTTTCTTT
TRBJ1-2	TRBD1	-	TRBV6-5	CASRPGQGAYGYTF	TGTGCCAGCAGACCCGGGCAGGGGGCCTATGGCTACACCTTC
TRBJ2-7	TRBD2	-	TRBV6-5	CASRQRESYEQYF	TGTGCCAGCCGCCAGCGGGAATCCTACGAGCAGTACTTC
TRBJ2-6	-	-	TRBV4-1	CASSQDPQFSGANVLTF	TGCGCCAGCAGCCAAGATCCTCAGTTCTCTGGGGCCAACGTCCTGACTTTC
TRBJ1-5	-	-	TRBV19	CASSDPAGFGQPQHF	TGTGCCAGTAGTGACCCGGCGGGTTTTGGTCAGCCCCAGCATTTT
TRBJ1-1	TRBD1	few	TRBV29-1	CSTRTGRNTEAFF	TGCAGCACTCGGACAGGACGGAACACTGAAGCTTTCTTT
TRBJ2-2	-	-	TRBV28	CASHRTRGGTGELFF	TGTGCCAGCCATAGGACTCGGGGTGGCACCGGGGAGCTGTTTTTT
TRBJ1-5	-	few	TRBV30	CAWTGGSNQPQHF	TGTGCCTGGACGGGGGGCAGCAATCAGCCCCAGCATTTT
TRBJ2-2	TRBD1	-	TRBV7-2	CASSRRQGGITGELFF	TGTGCCAGCAGCCGGCGACAGGGGGGTATTACCGGGGAGCTGTTTTTT
TRBJ2-1	-	-	TRBV27	CASTFRGDSSYNEQFF	TGTGCCAGCACTTTCCGAGGAGACTCCTCCTACAATGAGCAGTTCTTC
TRBJ1-5	-	-	TRBV6-5	CASSRSRNQPQHF	TGTGCCAGCAGTCGTTCCCGCAATCAGCCCCAGCATTTT
TRBJ2-1	-	-	TRBV5-1	CASSLVQGLYNEQFF	TGCGCCAGCAGCTTGGTTCAGGGTCTCTACAATGAGCAGTTCTTC
TRBJ2-5	-	-	TRBV10-3	CAISPTAQETQYF	TGTGCCATCAGCCCGACAGCCCAAGAGACCCAGTACTTC
TRBJ1-2	-	-	TRBV28	CASTITPGRVYGYTF	TGTGCCAGCACTATTACCCCCGGCAGGGTCTATGGCTACACCTTC